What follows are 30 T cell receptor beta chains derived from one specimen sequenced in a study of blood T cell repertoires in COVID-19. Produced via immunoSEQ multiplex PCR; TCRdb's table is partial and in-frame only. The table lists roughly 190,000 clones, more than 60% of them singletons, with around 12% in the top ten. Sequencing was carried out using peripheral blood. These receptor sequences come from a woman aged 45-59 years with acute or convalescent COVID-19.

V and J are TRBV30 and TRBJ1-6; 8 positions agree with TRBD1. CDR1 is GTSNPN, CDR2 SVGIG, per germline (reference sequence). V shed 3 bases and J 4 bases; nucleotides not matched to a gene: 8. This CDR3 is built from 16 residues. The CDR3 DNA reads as TGTGCCTGGAGCGACAGGGGAGGAGTGTATAATTCACCCCTCCACTTT. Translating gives CAWSDRGGVYNSPLHF.

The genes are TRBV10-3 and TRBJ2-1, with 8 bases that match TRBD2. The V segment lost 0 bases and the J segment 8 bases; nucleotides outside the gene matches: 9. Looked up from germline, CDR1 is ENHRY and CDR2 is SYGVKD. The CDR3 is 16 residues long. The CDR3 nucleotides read TGTGCCATCAGTGAGTCGCCTGAGCGGGGGCGGGATGAGCAGTTCTTC. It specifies CAISESPERGRDEQFF.

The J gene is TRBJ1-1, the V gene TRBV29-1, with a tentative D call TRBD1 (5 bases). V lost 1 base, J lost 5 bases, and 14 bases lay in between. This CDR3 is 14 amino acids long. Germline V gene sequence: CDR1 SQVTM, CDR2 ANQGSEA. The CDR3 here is CSVEGAGLGTEAFF. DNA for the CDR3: TGCAGCGTTGAAGGGGCAGGGCTAGGGACTGAAGCTTTCTTT. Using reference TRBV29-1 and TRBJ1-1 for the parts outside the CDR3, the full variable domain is SAVISQKPSRDICQRGTSLTIQCQVDSQVTMMFWYRQQPGQSLTLIATANQGSEATYESGFVIDKFPISRPNLTFSTLTVSNMSPEDSSIYLCSVEGAGLGTEAFFGQGTRLTVV.

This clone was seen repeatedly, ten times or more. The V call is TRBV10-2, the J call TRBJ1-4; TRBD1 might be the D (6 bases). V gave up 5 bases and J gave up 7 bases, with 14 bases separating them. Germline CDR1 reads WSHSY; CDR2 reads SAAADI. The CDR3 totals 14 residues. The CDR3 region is CASSRTPRGEKLFF. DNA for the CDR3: TGCGCCAGCAGTCGGACGCCCAGGGGTGAAAAACTGTTTTTT.

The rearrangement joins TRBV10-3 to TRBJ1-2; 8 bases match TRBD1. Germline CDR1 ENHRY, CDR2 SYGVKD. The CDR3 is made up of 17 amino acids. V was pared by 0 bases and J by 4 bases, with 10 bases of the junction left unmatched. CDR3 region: CAISESLTGGGGYGYTF. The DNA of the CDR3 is TGTGCCATCAGTGAGTCGTTAACAGGGGGTGGCGGCTATGGCTACACCTTC.

CDR3 coding DNA: TGTGCCAGTAGACCTGGCCGCTCCGGGGAGCTGTTTTTT. It codes for CASRPGRSGELFF. The chain links TRBV19 to TRBJ2-2; D not resolved. The CDR3 covers 13 residues. CDR1 is LNHDA, CDR2 SQIVND, per germline (reference sequence). Trimming removed 6 bases at V and 6 bases at J, with 11 bases between.

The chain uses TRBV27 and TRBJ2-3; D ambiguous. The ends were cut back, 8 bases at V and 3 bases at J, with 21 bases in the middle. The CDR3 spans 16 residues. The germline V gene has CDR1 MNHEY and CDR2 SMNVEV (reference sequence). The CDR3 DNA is TGTGCCAGCTCAAACCGGCAGACTCGTATGACAGATACGCAGTATTTT. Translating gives CASSNRQTRMTDTQYF.

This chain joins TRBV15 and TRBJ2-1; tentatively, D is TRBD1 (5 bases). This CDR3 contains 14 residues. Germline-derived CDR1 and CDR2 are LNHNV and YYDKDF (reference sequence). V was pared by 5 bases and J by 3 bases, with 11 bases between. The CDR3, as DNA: TGTGCCACCAGCCGAGCAGGACACTACAATGAGCAGTTCTTC. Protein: CATSRAGHYNEQFF.

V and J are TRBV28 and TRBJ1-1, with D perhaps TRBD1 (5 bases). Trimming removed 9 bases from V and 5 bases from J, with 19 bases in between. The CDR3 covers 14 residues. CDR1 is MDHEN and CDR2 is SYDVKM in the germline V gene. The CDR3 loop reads CASGVGGARTEAFF. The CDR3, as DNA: TGTGCCAGTGGCGTAGGAGGGGCGCGGACTGAAGCTTTCTTT.

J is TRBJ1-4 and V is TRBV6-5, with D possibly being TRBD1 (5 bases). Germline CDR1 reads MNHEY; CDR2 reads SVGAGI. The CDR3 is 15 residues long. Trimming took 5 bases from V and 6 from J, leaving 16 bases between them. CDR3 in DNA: TGTGCCAGCAGTAGCTACAGGCCTGGGGATGAAAAACTGTTTTTT. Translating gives CASSSYRPGDEKLFF.

DNA for the CDR3: TGTGCCATCCTGGGGACAGGGGGGAGCACAGATACGCAGTATTTT. Protein: CAILGTGGSTDTQYF. This chain connects TRBV10-3 to TRBJ2-3; 11 nucleotides align to TRBD1. Germline V gives CDR1 ENHRY, CDR2 SYGVKD. J lost 0 bases, V lost 8 bases, and 4 bases had no gene match. The CDR3 runs to 15 residues.

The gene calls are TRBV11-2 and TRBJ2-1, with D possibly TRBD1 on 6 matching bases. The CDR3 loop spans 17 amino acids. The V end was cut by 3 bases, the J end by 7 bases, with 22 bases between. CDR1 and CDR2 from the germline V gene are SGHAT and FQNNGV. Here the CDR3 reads CASSFSSTAGVGNEQFF. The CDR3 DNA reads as TGTGCCAGCAGCTTCTCATCCACGGCAGGGGTTGGAAATGAGCAGTTCTTC.

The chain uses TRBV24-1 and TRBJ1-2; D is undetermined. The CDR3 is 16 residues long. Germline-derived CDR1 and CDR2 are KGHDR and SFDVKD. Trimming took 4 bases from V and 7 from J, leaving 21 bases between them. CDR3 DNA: TGTGCCACCAGTGACCAGTCCGAGCGGCCAGGCGGTGGCTACACCTTC. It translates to CATSDQSERPGGGYTF.

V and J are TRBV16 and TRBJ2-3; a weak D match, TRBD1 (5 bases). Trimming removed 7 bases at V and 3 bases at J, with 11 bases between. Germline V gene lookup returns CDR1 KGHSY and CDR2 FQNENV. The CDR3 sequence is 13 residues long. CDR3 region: CASTLGATDTQYF. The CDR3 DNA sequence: TGTGCCAGCACCCTTGGGGCGACAGATACGCAGTATTTT.

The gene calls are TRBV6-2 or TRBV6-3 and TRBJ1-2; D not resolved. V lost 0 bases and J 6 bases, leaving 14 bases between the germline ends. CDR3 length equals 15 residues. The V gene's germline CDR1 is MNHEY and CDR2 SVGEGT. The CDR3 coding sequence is TGTGCCAGCAGTTACTCGGCGGCTGCCGGGGATGGCTACACCTTC. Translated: CASSYSAAAGDGYTF.

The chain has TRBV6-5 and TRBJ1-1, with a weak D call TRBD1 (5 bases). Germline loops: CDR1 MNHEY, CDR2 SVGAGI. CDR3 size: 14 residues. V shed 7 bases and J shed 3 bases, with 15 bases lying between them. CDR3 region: CASKGPGRYTEAFF. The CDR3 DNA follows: TGTGCCAGCAAGGGGCCCGGTCGTTACACTGAAGCTTTCTTT.

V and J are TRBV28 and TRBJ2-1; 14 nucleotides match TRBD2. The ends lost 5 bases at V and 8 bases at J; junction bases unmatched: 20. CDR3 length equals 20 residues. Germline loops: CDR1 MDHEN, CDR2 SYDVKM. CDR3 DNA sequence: TGTGCCAGCAGTACCGGGAGGGCGACTAGCGGGAGGGTTATCAGGTATGAGCAGTTCTTC. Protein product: CASSTGRATSGRVIRYEQFF.

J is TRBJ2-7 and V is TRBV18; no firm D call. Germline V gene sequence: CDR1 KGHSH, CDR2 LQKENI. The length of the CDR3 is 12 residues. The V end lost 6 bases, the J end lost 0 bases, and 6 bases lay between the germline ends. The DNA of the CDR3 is TGTGCCAGCTCCCCGAGCTCCTACGAGCAGTACTTC. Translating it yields CASSPSSYEQYF.

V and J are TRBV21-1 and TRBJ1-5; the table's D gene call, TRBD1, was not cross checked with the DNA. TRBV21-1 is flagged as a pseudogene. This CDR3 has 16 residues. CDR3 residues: CASSNLQGRGHEPQHF. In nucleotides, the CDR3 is TGTGCCAGCAGCAACCTTCAGGGAAGGGGGCATGAGCCCCAGCATTTT.

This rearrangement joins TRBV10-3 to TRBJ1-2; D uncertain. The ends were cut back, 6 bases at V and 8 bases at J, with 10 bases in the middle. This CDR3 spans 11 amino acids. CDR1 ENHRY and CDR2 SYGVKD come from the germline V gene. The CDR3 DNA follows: TGTGCCATCAGGGCGGGAAAGGGCTACACCTTC. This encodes CAIRAGKGYTF.

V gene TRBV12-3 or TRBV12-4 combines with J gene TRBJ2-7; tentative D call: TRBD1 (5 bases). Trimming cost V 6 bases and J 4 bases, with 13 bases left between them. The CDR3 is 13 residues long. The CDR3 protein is CASSDSSRYEQYF. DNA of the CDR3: TGTGCCAGCAGCGACAGCTCCAGGTACGAGCAGTACTTC.

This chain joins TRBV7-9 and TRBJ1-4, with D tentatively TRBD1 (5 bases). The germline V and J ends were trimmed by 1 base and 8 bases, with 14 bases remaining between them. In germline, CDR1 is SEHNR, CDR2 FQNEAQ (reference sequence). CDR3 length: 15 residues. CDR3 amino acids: CASSLVGQGSEKLFF. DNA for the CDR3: TGTGCCAGCAGCTTAGTGGGGCAGGGAAGCGAAAAACTGTTTTTT.

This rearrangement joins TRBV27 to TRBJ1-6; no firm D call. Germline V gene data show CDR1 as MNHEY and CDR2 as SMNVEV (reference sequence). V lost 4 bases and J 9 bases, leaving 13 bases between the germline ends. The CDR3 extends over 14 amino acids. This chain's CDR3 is CASSSRPEGSPLHF. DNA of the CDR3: TGTGCCAGCAGTTCGCGACCCGAGGGTTCACCCCTCCACTTT.

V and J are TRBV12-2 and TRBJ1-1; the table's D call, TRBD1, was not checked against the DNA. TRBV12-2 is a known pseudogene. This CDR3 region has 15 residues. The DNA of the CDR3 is TGTGCAAGTCGCTTAGGAGGGACAGGGGAAGTTGAAGCTTTCTTT. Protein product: CASRLGGTGEVEAFF.

CDR3 coding DNA: TGTGCCAGCAGTTTATCAGGAGGGAAGGCGTTCTTC. This sequence encodes CASSLSGGKAFF. The V and J genes are TRBV27 and TRBJ2-1, with a possible D match to TRBD2 (6 bases). Germline V gene data show CDR1 as MNHEY and CDR2 as SMNVEV (reference sequence). V gave up 0 bases and J gave up 15 bases, with 12 bases separating them. The CDR3 extends over 12 amino acids.

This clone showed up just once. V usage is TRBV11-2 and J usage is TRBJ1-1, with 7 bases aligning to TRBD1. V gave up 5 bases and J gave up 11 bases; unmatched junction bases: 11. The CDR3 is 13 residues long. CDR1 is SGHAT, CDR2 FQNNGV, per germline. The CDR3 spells CASSRLEQGRAFF. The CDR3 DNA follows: TGTGCCAGCAGCCGCCTCGAACAGGGGAGGGCTTTCTTT.

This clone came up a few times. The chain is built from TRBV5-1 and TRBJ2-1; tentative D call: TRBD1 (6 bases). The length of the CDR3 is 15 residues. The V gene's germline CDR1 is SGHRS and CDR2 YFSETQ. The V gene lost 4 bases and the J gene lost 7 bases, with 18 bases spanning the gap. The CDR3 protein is CASSPGQGRANEQFF. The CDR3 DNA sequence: TGCGCCAGCAGCCCGGGTCAGGGGCGCGCTAATGAGCAGTTCTTC. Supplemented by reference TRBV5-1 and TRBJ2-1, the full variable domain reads KAGVTQTPRYLIKTRGQQVTLSCSPISGHRSVSWYQQTPGQGLQFLFEYFSETQRNKGNFPGRFSGRQFSNSRSEMNVSTLELGDSALYLCASSPGQGRANEQFFGPGTRLTVL.

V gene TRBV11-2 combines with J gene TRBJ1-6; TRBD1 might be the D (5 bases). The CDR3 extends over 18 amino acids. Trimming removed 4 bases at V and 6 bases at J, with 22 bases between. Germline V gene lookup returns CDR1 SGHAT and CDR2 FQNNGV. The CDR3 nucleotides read TGTGCCAGCAGCTCTCCCCAGGGAATTGGGCCACCTAATTCACCCCTCCACTTT. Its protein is CASSSPQGIGPPNSPLHF.

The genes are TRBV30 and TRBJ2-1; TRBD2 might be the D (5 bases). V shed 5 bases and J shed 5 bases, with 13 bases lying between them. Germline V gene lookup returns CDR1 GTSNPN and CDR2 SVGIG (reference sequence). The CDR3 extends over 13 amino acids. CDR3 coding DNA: TGTGCCTGGGGCCCACGGGGTAACAATGAGCAGTTCTTC. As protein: CAWGPRGNNEQFF.

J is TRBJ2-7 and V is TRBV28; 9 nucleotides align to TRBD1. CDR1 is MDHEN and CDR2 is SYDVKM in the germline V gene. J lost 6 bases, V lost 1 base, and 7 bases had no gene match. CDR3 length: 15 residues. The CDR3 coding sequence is TGTGCCAGCAGTTTATCCCAACAGGGGGCGAGCGAGCAGTACTTC. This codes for CASSLSQQGASEQYF.